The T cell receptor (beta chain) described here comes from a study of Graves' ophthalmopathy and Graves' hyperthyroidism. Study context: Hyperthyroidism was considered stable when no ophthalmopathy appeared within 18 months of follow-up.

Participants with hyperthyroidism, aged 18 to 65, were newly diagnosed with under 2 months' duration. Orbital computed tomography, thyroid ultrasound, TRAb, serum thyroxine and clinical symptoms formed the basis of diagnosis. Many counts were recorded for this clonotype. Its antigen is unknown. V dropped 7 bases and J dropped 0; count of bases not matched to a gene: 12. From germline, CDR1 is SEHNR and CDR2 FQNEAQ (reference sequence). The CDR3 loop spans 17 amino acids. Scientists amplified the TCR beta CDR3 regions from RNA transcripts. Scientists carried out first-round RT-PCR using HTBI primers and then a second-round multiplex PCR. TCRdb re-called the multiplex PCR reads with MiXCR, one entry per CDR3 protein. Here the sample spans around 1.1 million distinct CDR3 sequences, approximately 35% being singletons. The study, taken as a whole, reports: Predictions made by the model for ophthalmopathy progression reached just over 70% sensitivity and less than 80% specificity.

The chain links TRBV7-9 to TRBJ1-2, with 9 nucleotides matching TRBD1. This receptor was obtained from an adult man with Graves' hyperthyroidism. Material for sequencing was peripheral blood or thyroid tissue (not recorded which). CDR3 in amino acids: CASTRSGQGLTNYGYTF. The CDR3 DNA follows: TGTGCCAGCACCAGGTCGGGACAGGGACTAACTAACTATGGCTACACCTTC.